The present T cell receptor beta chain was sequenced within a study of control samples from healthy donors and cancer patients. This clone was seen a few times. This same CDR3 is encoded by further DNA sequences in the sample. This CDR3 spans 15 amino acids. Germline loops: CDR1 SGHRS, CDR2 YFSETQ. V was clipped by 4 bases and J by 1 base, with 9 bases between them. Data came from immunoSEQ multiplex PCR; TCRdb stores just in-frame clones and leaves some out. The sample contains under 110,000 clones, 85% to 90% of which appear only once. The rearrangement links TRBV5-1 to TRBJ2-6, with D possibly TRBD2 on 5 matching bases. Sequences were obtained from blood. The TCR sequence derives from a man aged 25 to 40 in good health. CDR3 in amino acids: CASSVTGSGANVLTF. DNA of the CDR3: TGCGCCAGCAGCGTGACGGGGTCTGGGGCCAACGTCCTGACTTTC. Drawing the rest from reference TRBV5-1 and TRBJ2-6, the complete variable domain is KAGVTQTPRYLIKTRGQQVTLSCSPISGHRSVSWYQQTPGQGLQFLFEYFSETQRNKGNFPGRFSGRQFSNSRSEMNVSTLELGDSALYLCASSVTGSGANVLTFGAGSRLTVL.